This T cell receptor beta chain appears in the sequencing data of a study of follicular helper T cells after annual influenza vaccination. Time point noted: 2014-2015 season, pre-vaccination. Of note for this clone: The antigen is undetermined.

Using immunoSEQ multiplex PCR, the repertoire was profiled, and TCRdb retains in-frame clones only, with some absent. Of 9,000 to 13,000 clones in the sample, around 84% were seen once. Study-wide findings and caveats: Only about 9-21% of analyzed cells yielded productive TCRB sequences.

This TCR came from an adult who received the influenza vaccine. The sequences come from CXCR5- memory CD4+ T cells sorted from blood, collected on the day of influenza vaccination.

CDR3 bases: TGTGCCAGTAGTATAGATTGGAGCGGGGGGGCCAATGAGCAGTTCTTC. Residues: CASSIDWSGGANEQFF. The chain has TRBV19 and TRBJ2-1, with 10 positions matching TRBD2. CDR3 length: 16 residues. From germline, CDR1 is LNHDA and CDR2 SQIVND (reference sequence). V lost 0 bases and J lost 6; bases outside the gene matches: 5.